One and the same sample provided the 28 T cell receptor beta chains below, sequenced in a study of T cell clusters in autoimmune cytopenias (dated by TCRdb to between 2017 and 2020). TCRdb shows the sequencer as Illumina MiSeq. TRB rearrangements were amplified by multiplex PCR following a touch-down protocol, with the TRB-A and TRB-B primer pools mixed in one tube. After the reads were reprocessed by TCRdb, one entry was made per CDR3 protein sequence, with no DNA. This specimen's table enumerates roughly 10,000 distinct CDR3 sequences. The top ten clonotypes cover approximately 4.4% of the sample. Per sample, roughly 260 ng of peripheral blood genomic DNA, 35,000 to 45,000 genome equivalents, was used for TRB amplification. The same sample was also used in a study of T cell repertoires in aging, cancer and after chemotherapy.

The sample taken for sequencing was peripheral blood. These receptors all come from a human donor in good health.

The chain joins TRBV5-1 to TRBJ2-3; TCRdb gives TRBD1 as the D gene, but with no DNA this cannot be confirmed. There are 14 residues in the CDR3. Germline V gene data show CDR1 as SGHRS and CDR2 as YFSETQ. CDR3 sequence reads: CASTRGGDTDTQYF.

Judged by frequency, this clonotype is medium-sized. This chain links TRBV7-6 with TRBJ2-7. The CDR3 loop spans 16 amino acids. CDR1 and CDR2 (germline): SGHVS, FNYEAQ. The chain's CDR3 is CASSLALTGRSYEQYF.

This clonotype is called medium-sized based on its frequency. V gene TRBV12-3 or TRBV12-4 combines with J gene TRBJ1-1; no DNA is available, so the TRBD1 call from TCRdb remains unchecked. The CDR3 is 14 amino acids. Here the CDR3 reads CASSLDRGRSEAFF.

The genes are TRBV14 and TRBJ1-4; the D gene TCRdb calls, TRBD1, cannot be checked with no DNA. This CDR3 contains 15 residues. CDR1 is SGHDN and CDR2 is FVKESK in the germline V gene. The CDR3 region is CASSPRTGGGEKLFF.

This chain joins TRBV6-5 and TRBJ2-5; there is no DNA to check the TCRdb D call of TRBD1. Germline V lookup: CDR1 MNHEY, CDR2 SVGAGI. The CDR3 has 14 residues. The CDR3 spells CASSQRGVGETQYF.

The chain uses TRBV5-4 and TRBJ2-5. The CDR3 runs 13 residues. CDR1 is SGHNT, CDR2 YYREEE, per germline (reference sequence). The CDR3 sequence: CASSLSSAETQYF.

This chain's CDR3 is CASSPSALSGANVLTF. The genes are TRBV6-1 and TRBJ2-6; TCRdb's D call, TRBD1, is unchecked because there is no DNA. Looked up from germline, CDR1 is MNHNS and CDR2 is SASEGT. CDR3 length: 16 residues.

The V gene is TRBV2, the J gene TRBJ1-2; TCRdb reports TRBD1, a call that lacks DNA to check it against. CDR1 is SNHLY and CDR2 is FYNNEI in the germline V gene. CDR3 size: 14 residues. The CDR3 sequence is CASRQGRANYGYTF.

This rearrangement joins TRBV7-9 to TRBJ2-5; TCRdb's D call, TRBD1, is unchecked because there is no DNA. Germline V gene sequence: CDR1 SEHNR, CDR2 FQNEAQ (reference sequence). The CDR3 runs 16 residues. The CDR3 here is CASSPTGTHNQETQYF.

This rearrangement joins TRBV20-1 to TRBJ1-5; TCRdb outputs TRBD1, but without DNA this stays unchecked. Germline assignment: CDR1 DFQATT and CDR2 SNEGSKA (reference sequence). The CDR3 totals 14 residues. CDR3 residues: CSASGQAPDQPQHF.

By frequency, this clonotype registers medium-sized. The rearrangement links TRBV20-1 to TRBJ2-5; the TRBD2 assignment by TCRdb is unverifiable without DNA. The CDR3 runs to 13 residues. CDR1 and CDR2 (germline): DFQATT, SNEGSKA (reference sequence). CDR3 protein: CSASPAGQETQYF.

The chain recombines TRBV4-1 with TRBJ2-3. This CDR3 contains 12 residues. Germline CDR1 and CDR2: MGHRA and YSYEKL. The CDR3 loop is CASSQVGHPQYF.

This clonotype is called medium-sized based on its frequency. The V and J genes are TRBV19 and TRBJ1-4. Germline V gene sequence: CDR1 LNHDA, CDR2 SQIVND (reference sequence). This CDR3 is 16 amino acids long. The CDR3 loop reads CASSAAQSATNEKLFF.

The rearrangement links TRBV24-1 to TRBJ2-3. The CDR3 is 13 residues long. Germline V lookup: CDR1 KGHDR, CDR2 SFDVKD. CDR3 region: CATSEIVTDTQYF.

This sequence joins TRBV20-1 and TRBJ2-5; without DNA, the TCRdb call of TRBD2 cannot be checked. Germline CDR1 DFQATT, CDR2 SNEGSKA (reference sequence). CDR3 size: 15 residues. CDR3 region: CSARAPTGPVETQYF.

The chain is built from TRBV20-1 and TRBJ2-7. Germline CDR1 DFQATT, CDR2 SNEGSKA (reference sequence). This CDR3 spans 12 amino acids. This chain's CDR3 is CSARLTSNEQYF.

This clonotype is deemed medium-sized by its frequency. CDR3 amino acids: CASSLADLGNTIYF. The genes are TRBV7-9 and TRBJ1-3. Germline V gene lookup returns CDR1 SEHNR and CDR2 FQNEAQ (reference sequence). This CDR3 region has 14 residues.

V and J are TRBV15 and TRBJ1-5. Germline-derived CDR1 and CDR2 are LNHNV and YYDKDF (reference sequence). CDR3 size: 15 residues. Here the CDR3 reads CATSPNTQSIWPQHF.

This chain connects TRBV15 to TRBJ2-5. CDR1 and CDR2 from the germline V gene are LNHNV and YYDKDF (reference sequence). The CDR3 extends over 14 amino acids. The CDR3 is CATSRGGNQETQYF.

This rearrangement joins TRBV20-1 to TRBJ2-5; TCRdb's D call of TRBD2 is untestable without DNA. Germline V gene lookup returns CDR1 DFQATT and CDR2 SNEGSKA (reference sequence). The CDR3 extends over 16 amino acids. CDR3 sequence: CSARDRRRVLQETQYF.

The genes are TRBV20-1 and TRBJ2-5; TCRdb gives TRBD1 as the D gene, but with no DNA this cannot be confirmed. Germline assignment: CDR1 DFQATT and CDR2 SNEGSKA (reference sequence). This CDR3 contains 15 residues. The CDR3: CSATRQGTGGETQYF.

The genes are TRBV4-1 and TRBJ2-1; TCRdb indicates TRBD2, and absent DNA this call remains unverified. CDR1 is MGHRA and CDR2 is YSYEKL in the germline V gene. The CDR3 runs to 19 residues. The CDR3 spells CASSQHLAGGPVSYNEQFF.

J is TRBJ2-5 and V is TRBV11-2. The CDR3 length is 14 residues. Germline CDR1 is SGHAT and CDR2 is FQNNGV. CDR3 sequence: CASSSATTQETQYF.

This clonotype counts as medium-sized (0.01 to 0.1%) by frequency. V is TRBV29-1 and J is TRBJ2-2; the TRBD1 assignment by TCRdb is unverifiable without DNA. CDR1 and CDR2 (germline): SQVTM, ANQGSEA. The CDR3 consists of 14 residues. The CDR3: CSVTPGQGTGELFF.

The genes are TRBV19 and TRBJ2-1; TCRdb designates TRBD2, a call that cannot be tested without DNA. The CDR3 runs to 13 residues. Per germline, CDR1 LNHDA and CDR2 SQIVND (reference sequence). The chain's CDR3 is CASSWLAGNEQFF.

The rearrangement links TRBV7-2 to TRBJ1-5; TCRdb's D call of TRBD1 is untestable without DNA. This CDR3 is 14 amino acids long. Germline CDR1 SGHTA, CDR2 FQGNSA. CDR3 amino acids: CASSLGHRGQPQHF.

This clonotype is labeled medium-sized (0.01 to 0.1%) based on frequency. The chain employs TRBV6-5 and TRBJ1-3. Germline V CDR1 and CDR2: MNHEY, SVGAGI. The CDR3 is made up of 14 amino acids. The CDR3: CASREAGFGNTIYF.

The chain recombines TRBV12-3 or TRBV12-4 with TRBJ1-5. This CDR3 has 12 amino acids. The CDR3: CASSFGNQPQHF.